The present T cell receptor beta chain was sequenced within a study of shared clonotypes between healthy human individuals. Turning to the study itself: Ranging from 18 to 49 in age, donors were a couple of women and three men.

Study observations and caveats: For naive CD4 cells, around 5% of clonotypes were shared across a handful of donors. Sorted-subset sequencing was shown by rarefaction to be incomplete despite large depth.

The authors loaded around 220 ng DNA, 30,000 to 35,000 T cell genomes, into sorted-subset replicate PCRs. The data were produced by immunoSEQ multiplex PCR, yet TCRdb's version contains in-frame clones alone and is incomplete. The data show roughly 2,000,000 clones, with roughly 95% seen just once and more than 1.5% held by the top ten. Concerning this clone itself: Its antigen is not identified.

CD8 cells regarded as naive lacked CD45RO, were positively chosen for CCR7, and omitted terminally differentiated effector memory CD45RA+ cells. V was pared by 3 bases and J by 0 bases, with 12 bases between. The CDR3 sequence is 15 residues long. CDR1 and CDR2 from the germline V gene are SGHRS and YFSETQ. The chain uses TRBV5-1 and TRBJ1-1; D may be TRBD1 (6 bases). Sequenced input: naive CD8+ T cells from PBMCs. The clonotype was recovered from a young man in good health. Some clones in this sample may be carry-over from other donors' samples. Here the CDR3 DNA reads TGCGCCAGCAGCTCAGACAGGTTCATGAACACTGAAGCTTTCTTT. Its translation is CASSSDRFMNTEAFF.